This T cell receptor beta chain was found in a study of PD-1 blockade in classical Hodgkin lymphoma. Study details: Nivolumab was given intravenously to patients at 3 mg/kg every 2 weeks.

For this clone: Its antigen is as yet unknown.

General study findings and limits: Whereas CD4+ TCR diversity had risen significantly by C4D1, CD8+ TCR diversity had not. Exclusion was applied to patients who started nivolumab under 1 year after ASCT. The study reported lower baseline TCR diversity in newly diagnosed patients than in healthy donors.

The ends were cut back, 6 bases at V and 3 bases at J, with 26 bases in the middle. This CDR3 is 18 amino acids long. Germline-derived CDR1 and CDR2 are MDHEN and SYDVKM. Profiled with immunoSEQ multiplex PCR; TCRdb holds only in-frame clones, not every one. The top ten hold about 15% of the sample, which has roughly 90,000 clones, about four fifths seen once. Every patient experienced relapse after autologous stem cell transplantation, and brentuximab vedotin exposure varied. The source was peripheral blood mononuclear cells (PBMCs), collected before the second cycle of nivolumab. The chain links TRBV28 to TRBJ1-2; no reliable D call. This clonotype originated in a human donor with classical Hodgkin lymphoma. CDR3 sequence reads: CASSRPMGKNYGDYGYTF. The CDR3 nucleotides read TGTGCCAGCAGCCGCCCGATGGGGAAAAACTACGGGGACTATGGCTACACCTTC.